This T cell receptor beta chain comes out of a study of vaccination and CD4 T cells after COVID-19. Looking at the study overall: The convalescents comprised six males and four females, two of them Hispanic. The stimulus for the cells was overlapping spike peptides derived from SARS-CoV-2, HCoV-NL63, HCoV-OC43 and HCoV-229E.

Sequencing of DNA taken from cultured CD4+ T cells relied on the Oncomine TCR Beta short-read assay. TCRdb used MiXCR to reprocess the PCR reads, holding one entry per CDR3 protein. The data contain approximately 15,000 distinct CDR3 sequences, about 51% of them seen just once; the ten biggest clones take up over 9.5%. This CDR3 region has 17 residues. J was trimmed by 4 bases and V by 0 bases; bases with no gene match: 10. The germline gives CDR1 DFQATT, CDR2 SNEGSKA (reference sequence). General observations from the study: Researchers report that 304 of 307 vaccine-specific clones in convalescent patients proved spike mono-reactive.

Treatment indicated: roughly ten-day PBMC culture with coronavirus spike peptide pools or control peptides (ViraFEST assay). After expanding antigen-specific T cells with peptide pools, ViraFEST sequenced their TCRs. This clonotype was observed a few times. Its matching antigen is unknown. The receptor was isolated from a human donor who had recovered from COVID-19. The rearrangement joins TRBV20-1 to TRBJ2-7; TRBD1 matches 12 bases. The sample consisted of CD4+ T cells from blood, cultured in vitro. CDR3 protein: CSARDSAGTGGFYEQYF. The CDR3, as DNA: TGCAGTGCTAGAGATTCGGCCGGGACAGGGGGCTTTTACGAGCAGTACTTC.